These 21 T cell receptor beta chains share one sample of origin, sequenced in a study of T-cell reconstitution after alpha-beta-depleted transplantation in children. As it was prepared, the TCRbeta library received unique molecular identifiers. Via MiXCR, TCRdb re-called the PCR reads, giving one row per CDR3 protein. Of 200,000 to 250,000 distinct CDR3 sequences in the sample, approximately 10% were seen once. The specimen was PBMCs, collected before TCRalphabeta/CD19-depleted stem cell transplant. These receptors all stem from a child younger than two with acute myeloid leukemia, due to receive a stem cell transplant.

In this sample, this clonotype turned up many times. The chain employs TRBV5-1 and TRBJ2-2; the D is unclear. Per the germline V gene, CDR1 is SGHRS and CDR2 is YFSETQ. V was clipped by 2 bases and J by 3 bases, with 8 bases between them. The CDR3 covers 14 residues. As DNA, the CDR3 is TGCGCCAGCAGCTTAAGCCTGGACACCGGGGAGCTGTTTTTT. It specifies CASSLSLDTGELFF.

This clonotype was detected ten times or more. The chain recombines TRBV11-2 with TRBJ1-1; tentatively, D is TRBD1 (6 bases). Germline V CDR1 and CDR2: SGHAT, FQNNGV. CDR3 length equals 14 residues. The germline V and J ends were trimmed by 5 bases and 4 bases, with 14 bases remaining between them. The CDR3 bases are TGTGCCAGCAGCCTCTTCTTAGGGGGCACTGAAGCTTTCTTT. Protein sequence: CASSLFLGGTEAFF.

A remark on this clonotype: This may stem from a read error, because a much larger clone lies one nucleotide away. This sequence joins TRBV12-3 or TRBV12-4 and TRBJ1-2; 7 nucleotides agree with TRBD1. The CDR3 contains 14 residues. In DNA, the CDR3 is TGTGCCGGCAGTTTGGGGACAGCTCGCTATGGCTACACCTTC. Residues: CAGSLGTARYGYTF.

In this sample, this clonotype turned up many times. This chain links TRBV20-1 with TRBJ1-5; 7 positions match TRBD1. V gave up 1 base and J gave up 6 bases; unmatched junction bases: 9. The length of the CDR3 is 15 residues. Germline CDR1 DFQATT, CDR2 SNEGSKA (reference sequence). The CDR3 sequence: CSARAGLGGSQPQHF. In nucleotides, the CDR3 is TGCAGTGCTAGAGCGGGGTTAGGGGGCAGTCAGCCCCAGCATTTT.

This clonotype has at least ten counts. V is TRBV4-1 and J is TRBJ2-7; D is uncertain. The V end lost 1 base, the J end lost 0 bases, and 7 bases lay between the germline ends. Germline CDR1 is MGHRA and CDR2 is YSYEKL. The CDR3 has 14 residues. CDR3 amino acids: CASSQVPASYEQYF. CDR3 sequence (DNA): TGCGCCAGCAGCCAAGTTCCTGCCTCCTACGAGCAGTACTTC.

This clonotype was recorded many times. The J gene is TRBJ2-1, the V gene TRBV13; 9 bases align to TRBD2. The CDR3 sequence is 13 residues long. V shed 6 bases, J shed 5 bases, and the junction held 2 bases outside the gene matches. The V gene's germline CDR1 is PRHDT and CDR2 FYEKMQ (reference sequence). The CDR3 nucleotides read TGTGCCAGCAGGGGACTAGCCCACAATGAGCAGTTCTTC. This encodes CASRGLAHNEQFF.

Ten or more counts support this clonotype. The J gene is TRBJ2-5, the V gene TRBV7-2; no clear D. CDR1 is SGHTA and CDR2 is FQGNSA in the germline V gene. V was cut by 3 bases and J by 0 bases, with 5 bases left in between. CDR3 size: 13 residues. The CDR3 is CASSFSYQETQYF. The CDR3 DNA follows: TGTGCCAGCAGCTTTTCGTACCAAGAGACCCAGTACTTC. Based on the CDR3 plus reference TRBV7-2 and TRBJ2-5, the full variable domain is GAGVSQSPSNKVTEKGKDVELRCDPISGHTALYWYRQSLGQGLEFLIYFQGNSAPDKSGLPSDRFSAERTGGSVSTLTIQRTQQEDSAVYLCASSFSYQETQYFGPGTRLLVL.

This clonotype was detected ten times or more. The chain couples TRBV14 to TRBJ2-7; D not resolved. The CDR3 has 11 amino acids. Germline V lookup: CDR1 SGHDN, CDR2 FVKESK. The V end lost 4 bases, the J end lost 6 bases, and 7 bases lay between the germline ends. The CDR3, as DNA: TGTGCCAGCAGCCTCCACACCGAGCAGTACTTC. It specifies CASSLHTEQYF.

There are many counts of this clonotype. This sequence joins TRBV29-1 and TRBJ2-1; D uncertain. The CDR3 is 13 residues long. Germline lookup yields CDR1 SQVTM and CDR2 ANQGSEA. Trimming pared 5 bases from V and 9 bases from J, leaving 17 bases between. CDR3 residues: CSVMGWSTTEQFF. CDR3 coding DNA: TGCAGCGTTATGGGGTGGTCCACGACTGAGCAGTTCTTC.

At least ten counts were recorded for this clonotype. CDR3 nucleotide sequence: TGTGCCAGCATCCAGGACCCCCCTGTGAACTTGGCTTTCTTT. Encoded protein: CASIQDPPVNLAFF. The J gene is TRBJ1-1, the V gene TRBV12-3 or TRBV12-4; D gene ambiguous. This CDR3 is 14 amino acids long. With 7 bases removed from V and 11 bases from J, the gap between germline ends came to 23 bases.

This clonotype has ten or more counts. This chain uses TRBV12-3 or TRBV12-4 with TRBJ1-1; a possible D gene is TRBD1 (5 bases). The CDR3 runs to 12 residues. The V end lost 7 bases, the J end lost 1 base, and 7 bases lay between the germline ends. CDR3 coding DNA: TGTGCCAGCAAGCAGGGGAACACTGAAGCTTTCTTT. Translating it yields CASKQGNTEAFF.

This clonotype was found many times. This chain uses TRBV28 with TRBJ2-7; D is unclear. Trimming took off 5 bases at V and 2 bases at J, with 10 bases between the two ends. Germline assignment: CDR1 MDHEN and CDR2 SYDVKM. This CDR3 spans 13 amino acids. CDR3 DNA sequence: TGTGCCAGCAGTCGCCAGGTGACCTACGAGCAGTACTTC. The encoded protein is CASSRQVTYEQYF. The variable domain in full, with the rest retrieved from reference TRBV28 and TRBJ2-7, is DVKVTQSSRYLVKRTGEKVFLECVQDMDHENMFWYRQDPGLGLRLIYFSYDVKMKEKGDIPEGYSVSREKKERFSLILESASTNQTSMYLCASSRQVTYEQYFGPGTRLTVT.

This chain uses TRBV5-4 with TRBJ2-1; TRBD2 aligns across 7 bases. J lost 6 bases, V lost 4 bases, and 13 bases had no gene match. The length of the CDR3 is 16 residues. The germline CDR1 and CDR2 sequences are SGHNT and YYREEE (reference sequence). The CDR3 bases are TGTGCCAGCAGCCTCCGGTCTAGCGGATTTGCCAATGAGCAGTTCTTC. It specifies CASSLRSSGFANEQFF.

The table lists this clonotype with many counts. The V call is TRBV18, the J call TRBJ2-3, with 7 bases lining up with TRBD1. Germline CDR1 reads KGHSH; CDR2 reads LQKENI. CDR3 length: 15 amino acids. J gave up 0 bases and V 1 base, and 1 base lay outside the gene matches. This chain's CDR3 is CASSPQGASTDTQYF. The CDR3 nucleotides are TGTGCCAGCTCACCACAGGGGGCTAGCACAGATACGCAGTATTTT.

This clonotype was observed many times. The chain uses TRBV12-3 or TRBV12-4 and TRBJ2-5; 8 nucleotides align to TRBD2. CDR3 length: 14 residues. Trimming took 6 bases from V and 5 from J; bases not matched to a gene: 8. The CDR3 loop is CASSLRGGGETQYF. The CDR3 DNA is TGTGCCAGCAGCCTTAGGGGCGGGGGGGAGACCCAGTACTTC.

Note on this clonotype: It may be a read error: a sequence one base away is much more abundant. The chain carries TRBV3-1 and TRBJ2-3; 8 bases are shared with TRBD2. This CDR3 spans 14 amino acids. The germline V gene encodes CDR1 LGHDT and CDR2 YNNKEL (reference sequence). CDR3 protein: CAGSQRETGDTQYF. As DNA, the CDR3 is TGTGCCGGCAGCCAGCGGGAGACGGGGGATACGCAGTATTTT.

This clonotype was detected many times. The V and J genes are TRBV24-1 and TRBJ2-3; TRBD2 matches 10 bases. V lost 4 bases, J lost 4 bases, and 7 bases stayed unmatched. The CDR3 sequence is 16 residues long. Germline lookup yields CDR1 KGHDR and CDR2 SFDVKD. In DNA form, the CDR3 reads TGTGCCACCAGTGACCCCGGGACTAGCGAATCAGATACGCAGTATTTT. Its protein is CATSDPGTSESDTQYF.

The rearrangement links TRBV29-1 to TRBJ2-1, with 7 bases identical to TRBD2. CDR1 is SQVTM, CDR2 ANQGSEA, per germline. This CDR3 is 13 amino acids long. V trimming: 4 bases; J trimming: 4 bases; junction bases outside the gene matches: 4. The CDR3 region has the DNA TGCAGCGTTGGGGGGAGGGCTTACAATGAGCAGTTCTTC. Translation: CSVGGRAYNEQFF.

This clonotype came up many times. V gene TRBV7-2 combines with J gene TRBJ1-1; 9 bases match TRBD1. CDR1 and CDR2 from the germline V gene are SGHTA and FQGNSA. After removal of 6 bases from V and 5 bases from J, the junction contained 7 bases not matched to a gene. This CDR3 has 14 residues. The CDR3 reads CASRSTGGWTEAFF. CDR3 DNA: TGTGCCAGCAGAAGTACAGGGGGCTGGACTGAAGCTTTCTTT.

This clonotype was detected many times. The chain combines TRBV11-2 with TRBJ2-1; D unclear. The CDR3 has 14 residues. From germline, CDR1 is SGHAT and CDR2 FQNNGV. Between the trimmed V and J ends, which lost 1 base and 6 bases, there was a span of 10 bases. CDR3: CASSLGPLLNEQFF. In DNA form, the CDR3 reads TGTGCCAGCAGCTTAGGCCCTCTACTCAATGAGCAGTTCTTC.

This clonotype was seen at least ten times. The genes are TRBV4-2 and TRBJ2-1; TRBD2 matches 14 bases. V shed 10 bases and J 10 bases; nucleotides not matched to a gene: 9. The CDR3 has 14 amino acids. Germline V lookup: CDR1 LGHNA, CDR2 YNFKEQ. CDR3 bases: TGTGCCACCCAGGGACTAGCGGGAGTAGGGGAGCAGTTCTTC. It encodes CATQGLAGVGEQFF.